This T cell receptor (beta chain) was recorded in a study of blood T cell repertoires in COVID-19. Study context: The origin of the acute and convalescent COVID-19 samples was the United States, Italy and Spain.

The table came from immunoSEQ multiplex PCR; TCRdb's copy has only in-frame clones and leaves some out. The sample has 450,000 to 500,000 clones; approximately 85% are singletons. The V gene's germline CDR1 is SNHLY and CDR2 FYNNEI. Germline trimming cut 6 bases from V and 2 bases from J; bases unmatched to any gene: 5. This CDR3 region has 15 residues. The TCR comes from a human donor in a cohort sampled during active COVID-19. This sequence joins TRBV2 and TRBJ2-1; TRBD2 aligns across 9 bases. Material: peripheral blood. CDR3 loop: CASSVTSGAYNEQFF. DNA of the CDR3: TGTGCCAGCAGCGTGACTAGCGGAGCCTACAATGAGCAGTTCTTC.